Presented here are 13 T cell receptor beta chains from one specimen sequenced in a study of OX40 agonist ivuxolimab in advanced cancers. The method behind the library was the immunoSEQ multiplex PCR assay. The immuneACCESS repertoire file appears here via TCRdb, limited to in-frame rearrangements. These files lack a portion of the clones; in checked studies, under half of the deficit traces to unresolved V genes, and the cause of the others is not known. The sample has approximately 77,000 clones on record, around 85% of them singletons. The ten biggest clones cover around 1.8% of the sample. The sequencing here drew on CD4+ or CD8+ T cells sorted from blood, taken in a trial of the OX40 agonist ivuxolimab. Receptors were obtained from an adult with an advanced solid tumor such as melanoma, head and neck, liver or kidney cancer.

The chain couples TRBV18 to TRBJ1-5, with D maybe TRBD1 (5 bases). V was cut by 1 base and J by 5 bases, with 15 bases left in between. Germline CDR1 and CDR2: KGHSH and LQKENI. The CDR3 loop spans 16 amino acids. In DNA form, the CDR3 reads TGTGCCAGCTCACCACTTGGGGACCAGACCGATCAGCCCCAGCATTTT. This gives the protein CASSPLGDQTDQPQHF.

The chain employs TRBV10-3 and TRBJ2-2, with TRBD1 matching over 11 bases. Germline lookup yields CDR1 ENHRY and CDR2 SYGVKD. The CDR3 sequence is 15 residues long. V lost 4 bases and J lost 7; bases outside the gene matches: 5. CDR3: CAISAGQGAVGELFF. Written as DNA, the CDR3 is TGTGCCATCAGTGCTGGACAGGGGGCTGTCGGGGAGCTGTTTTTT.

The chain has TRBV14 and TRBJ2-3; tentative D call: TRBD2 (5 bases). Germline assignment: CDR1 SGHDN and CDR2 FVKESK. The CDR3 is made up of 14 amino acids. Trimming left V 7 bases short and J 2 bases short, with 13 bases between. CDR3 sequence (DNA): TGTGCCAGCACGACCGGACTCTACACAGATACGCAGTATTTT. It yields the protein CASTTGLYTDTQYF.

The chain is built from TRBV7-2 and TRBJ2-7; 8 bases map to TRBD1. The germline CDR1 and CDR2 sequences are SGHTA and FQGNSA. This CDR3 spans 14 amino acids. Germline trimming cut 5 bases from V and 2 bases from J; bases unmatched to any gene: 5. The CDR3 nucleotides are TGTGCCAGCAGCGTGACAGGGGACGCCTACGAGCAGTACTTC. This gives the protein CASSVTGDAYEQYF.

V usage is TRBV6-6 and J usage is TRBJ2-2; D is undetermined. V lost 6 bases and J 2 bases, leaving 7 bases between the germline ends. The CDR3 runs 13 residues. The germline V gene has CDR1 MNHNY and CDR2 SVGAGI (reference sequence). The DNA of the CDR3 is TGTGCCAGCAGCAGCGCCAACACCGGGGAGCTGTTTTTT. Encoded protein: CASSSANTGELFF.

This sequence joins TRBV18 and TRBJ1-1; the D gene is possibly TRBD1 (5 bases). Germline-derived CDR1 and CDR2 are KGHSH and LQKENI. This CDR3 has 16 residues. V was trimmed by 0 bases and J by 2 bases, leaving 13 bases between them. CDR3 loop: CASSPPAGRINTEAFF. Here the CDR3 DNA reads TGTGCCAGCTCACCACCGGCAGGGCGCATAAACACTGAAGCTTTCTTT.

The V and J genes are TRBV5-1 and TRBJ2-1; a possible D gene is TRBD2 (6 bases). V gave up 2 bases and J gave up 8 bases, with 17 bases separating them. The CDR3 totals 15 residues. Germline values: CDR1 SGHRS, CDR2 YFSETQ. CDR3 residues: CASSLSRDSSYEQFF. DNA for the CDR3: TGCGCCAGCAGCTTATCGCGGGATTCTAGCTATGAGCAGTTCTTC. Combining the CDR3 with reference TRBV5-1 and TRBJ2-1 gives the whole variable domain KAGVTQTPRYLIKTRGQQVTLSCSPISGHRSVSWYQQTPGQGLQFLFEYFSETQRNKGNFPGRFSGRQFSNSRSEMNVSTLELGDSALYLCASSLSRDSSYEQFFGPGTRLTVL.

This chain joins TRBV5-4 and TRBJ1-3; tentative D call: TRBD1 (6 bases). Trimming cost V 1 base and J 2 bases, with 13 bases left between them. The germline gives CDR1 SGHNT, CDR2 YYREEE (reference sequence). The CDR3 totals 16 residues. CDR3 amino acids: CASSLRTGSTGNTIYF. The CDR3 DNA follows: TGTGCCAGCAGCTTGAGAACAGGGTCGACTGGAAACACCATATATTTT.

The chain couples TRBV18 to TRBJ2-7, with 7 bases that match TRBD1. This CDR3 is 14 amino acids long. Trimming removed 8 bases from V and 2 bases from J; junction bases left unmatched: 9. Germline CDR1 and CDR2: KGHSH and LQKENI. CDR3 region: CASTAGTVTYEQYF. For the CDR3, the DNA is TGTGCCAGCACCGCCGGGACAGTAACCTACGAGCAGTACTTC.

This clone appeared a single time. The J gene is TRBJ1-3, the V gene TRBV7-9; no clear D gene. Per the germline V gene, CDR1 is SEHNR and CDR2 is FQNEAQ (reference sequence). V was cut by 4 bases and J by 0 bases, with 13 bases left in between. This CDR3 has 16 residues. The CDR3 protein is CASSSDRMSSGNTIYF. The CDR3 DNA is TGTGCCAGCAGCTCGGACCGTATGAGCTCTGGAAACACCATATATTTT. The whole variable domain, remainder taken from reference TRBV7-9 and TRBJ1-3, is DTGVSQNPRHKITKRGQNVTFRCDPISEHNRLYWYRQTLGQGPEFLTYFQNEAQLEKSRLLSDRFSAERPKGSFSTLEIQRTEQGDSAMYLCASSSDRMSSGNTIYFGEGSWLTVV.

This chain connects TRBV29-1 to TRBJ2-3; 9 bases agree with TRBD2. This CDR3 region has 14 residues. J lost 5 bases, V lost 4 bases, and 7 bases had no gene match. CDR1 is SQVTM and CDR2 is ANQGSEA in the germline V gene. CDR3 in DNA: TGCAGCGTTGTAGCGGGAGCCGGGGGAGATACGCAGTATTTT. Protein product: CSVVAGAGGDTQYF.

The chain's CDR3 is CASSLGLAVTDTQYF. CDR3 in DNA: TGTGCCAGCAGCTTGGGACTAGCGGTCACAGATACGCAGTATTTT. This chain links TRBV11-3 with TRBJ2-3, with 11 bases identical to TRBD2. Germline assignment: CDR1 SGHNT and CDR2 YENEEA. Germline trimming cut 3 bases from V and 2 bases from J; bases unmatched to any gene: 1. This CDR3 spans 15 amino acids.

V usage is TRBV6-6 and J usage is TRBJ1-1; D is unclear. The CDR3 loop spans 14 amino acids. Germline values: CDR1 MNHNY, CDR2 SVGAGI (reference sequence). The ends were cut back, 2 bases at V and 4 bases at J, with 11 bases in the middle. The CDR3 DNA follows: TGTGCCAGCAGTTACCTAGCCCGGGGCACTGAAGCTTTCTTT. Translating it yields CASSYLARGTEAFF.